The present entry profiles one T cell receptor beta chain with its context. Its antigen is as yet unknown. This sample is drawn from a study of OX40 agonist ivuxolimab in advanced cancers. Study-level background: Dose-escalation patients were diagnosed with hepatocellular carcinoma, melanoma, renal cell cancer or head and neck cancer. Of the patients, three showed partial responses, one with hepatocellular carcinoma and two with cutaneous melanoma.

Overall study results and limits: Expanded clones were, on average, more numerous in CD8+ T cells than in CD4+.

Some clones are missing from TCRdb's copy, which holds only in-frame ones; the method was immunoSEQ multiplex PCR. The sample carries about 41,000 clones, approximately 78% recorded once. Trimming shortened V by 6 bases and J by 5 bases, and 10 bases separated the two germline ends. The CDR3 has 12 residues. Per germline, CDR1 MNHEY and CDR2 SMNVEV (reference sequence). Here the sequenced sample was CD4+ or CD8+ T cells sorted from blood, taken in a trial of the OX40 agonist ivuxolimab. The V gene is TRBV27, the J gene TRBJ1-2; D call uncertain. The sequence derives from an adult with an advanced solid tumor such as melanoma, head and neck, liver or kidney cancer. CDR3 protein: CASRLNRYGYTF. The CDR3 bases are TGTGCCAGCAGGTTGAACCGGTATGGCTACACCTTC.